This T cell receptor beta chain was identified during a study of shared clonotypes between healthy human individuals. Assay: immunoSEQ multiplex PCR; the TCRdb copy retains only in-frame clones and omits some. The sample yields 450,000 to 500,000 clones, around 80% seen once. This clone was counted at least ten times. This CDR3 region has 12 residues. The germline V gene encodes CDR1 MDHEN and CDR2 SYDVKM. V was pared by 5 bases and J by 4 bases, with 8 bases between. The sample taken for sequencing was PBMCs. This chain links TRBV28 with TRBJ1-2; no clear D gene. This sequence originates from a woman aged 40 to 49 in good health. Some clones in this sample may be carry-over from other donors' samples. The CDR3 DNA reads TGTGCCAGCAGTAGGTCTCCCTATGGCTACACCTTC. Residues: CASSRSPYGYTF.